The 5 T cell receptor beta chains listed next were all sequenced from one sample in a study of blood T cells in healthy people across ages. The second PCR ran about 6 to 12 cycles with a sample-barcoded 5' primer and J-beta primers. A single record per CDR3 protein comes from TCRdb applying MiXCR to the 5' RACE reads. The sample yields over a million distinct CDR3 sequences, approximately 43% seen once. Input material: blood. All receptors derive from a woman aged 18-29 years in good health.

This clonotype was detected only a few times. The chain couples TRBV5-5 to TRBJ1-5; a weak D match, TRBD1 (5 bases). V gave up 4 bases and J gave up 3 bases, with 14 bases separating them. The germline V gene encodes CDR1 SGHKS and CDR2 YYEKEE (reference sequence). This CDR3 is built from 15 residues. The CDR3 region has the DNA TGTGCCAGCAGCCCAGCCCAGGGAACCAATCAGCCCCAGCATTTT. Translated, it gives CASSPAQGTNQPQHF.

The table lists this clonotype with a few counts. The V call is TRBV28, the J call TRBJ1-5; D is unresolved. The ends were cut back, 3 bases at V and 6 bases at J, with 12 bases in the middle. CDR3 size: 14 residues. Per the germline V gene, CDR1 is MDHEN and CDR2 is SYDVKM. The CDR3 DNA follows: TGTGCCAGCAGTTTTGGCCAGGTACTTCAGCCCCAGCATTTT. This gives the protein CASSFGQVLQPQHF. Drawing the rest from reference TRBV28 and TRBJ1-5, the complete variable domain is DVKVTQSSRYLVKRTGEKVFLECVQDMDHENMFWYRQDPGLGLRLIYFSYDVKMKEKGDIPEGYSVSREKKERFSLILESASTNQTSMYLCASSFGQVLQPQHFGDGTRLSIL.

This chain links TRBV28 with TRBJ2-4; weak D call: TRBD1 (6 bases). The DNA matches TRBJ2-5 better at its end, which makes the J call doubtful. The V gene's germline CDR1 is MDHEN and CDR2 SYDVKM. The CDR3 extends over 17 amino acids. The CDR3 DNA reads TGTGCCAGCAGTTTGGGCGTGGGGGCCGCTTATGTAGAGACCCAGTACTTC. Encoded protein: CASSLGVGAAYVETQYF.

The sample holds a few counts of this clonotype. The J gene is TRBJ2-1, the V gene TRBV5-1, with D possibly being TRBD2 (6 bases). With 1 base removed from V and 2 bases from J, the gap between germline ends came to 10 bases. CDR3 length equals 15 residues. In germline, CDR1 is SGHRS, CDR2 YFSETQ. CDR3 nucleotides: TGCGCCAGCAGCTTGTCACTAGCAACCTACAATGAGCAGTTCTTC. Translated, it gives CASSLSLATYNEQFF.

J is TRBJ1-5 and V is TRBV20-1; D perhaps matches TRBD1 (5 bases). Per the germline V gene, CDR1 is DFQATT and CDR2 is SNEGSKA (reference sequence). V lost 0 bases, J lost 9 bases, and 24 bases lay in between. The CDR3 length is 17 residues. CDR3 coding DNA: TGCAGTGCTAGAGAAGGTGAACTCTGGGACCCCATTTGGCCCCAGCATTTT. Amino acid sequence: CSAREGELWDPIWPQHF.